The rows below give T cell receptor beta chains drawn from one sample of a study of T cell changes during pregnancy in multiple sclerosis. Here immunoSEQ multiplex PCR was the method, and the copy in TCRdb shows in-frame clones only, minus some. The sample consists of 45,000 to 55,000 clones, roughly 90% of them appearing once. This specimen consisted of CD4+ T cells from peripheral blood mononuclear cells, obtained after pregnancy. These receptors were collected from a female donor with multiple sclerosis, enrolled in a pregnancy study. Both conserved end residues are part of each CDR3. The D gene is left open where the match is weak. A row's size may be missing; if present it is once, few, many or a size class.

TRBJ2-1 | - | TRBD2 | TRBV25-1 | TGTGCCAGCTGGGGACTAGGCTCGGGTGAGCAGTTCTTC | CASWGLGSGEQFF
TRBJ2-1 | - | TRBD2 | TRBV18 | TGTGCCAGCTCATCCCTAGCGGGAGGGCCCAATGAGCAGTTCTTC | CASSSLAGGPNEQFF
TRBJ2-7 | - | TRBD2 | TRBV19 | TGTGCCAGTAGTGCCGGGACTAGCGGGCTCTACGAGCAGTACTTC | CASSAGTSGLYEQYF
TRBJ2-1 | - | - | TRBV5-6 | TGTGCCAGCAGCCCGGAATTAACAGGGTCGGTGAATGAGCAGTTCTTC | CASSPELTGSVNEQFF
TRBJ2-2 | - | TRBD1 | TRBV6-6 | TGTGCCAGCAGTCCCAGGACAGGGAACACCGGGGAGCTGTTTTTT | CASSPRTGNTGELFF
TRBJ2-7 | - | TRBD1 | TRBV5-1 | TGCGCCAGCAGCGTCTTAGGGACAGCTATTTCCTACGAGCAGTACTTC | CASSVLGTAISYEQYF
TRBJ2-1 | - | - | TRBV27 | TGTGCCAGCAGTTTGGTAGGACTCCTGGGTCTGGAGCAGTTCTTC | CASSLVGLLGLEQFF
TRBJ2-1 | - | TRBD2 | TRBV6-5 | TGTGCCAGCAGCTCCGGGACTAGCGGGATCAATGAGCAGTTCTTC | CASSSGTSGINEQFF
TRBJ2-3 | - | - | TRBV7-3 | TGTGCCAGCAGCACGGGGGGCGCAAGCATTACGCAGTATTTT | CASSTGGASITQYF
TRBJ2-3 | - | - | TRBV29-1 | TGCAGCGTTGTGAGTCGGGGTAGCGGCGGGGTGAGCACAGATACGCAGTATTTT | CSVVSRGSGGVSTDTQYF
TRBJ2-7 | - | TRBD2 | TRBV11-2 | TGTGCCAGCAGCTCACTTAGCGGGAGGGACGCATACGAGCAGTACTTC | CASSSLSGRDAYEQYF
TRBJ1-6 | - | - | TRBV27 | TGTGCCAGCAGTTTCATGAATTCACCCCTCCACTTT | CASSFMNSPLHF
TRBJ2-1 | - | TRBD2 | TRBV5-4 | TGTGCCAGCAGCCTCGGGACTAGCGGGTGGGATGAGCAGTTCTTC | CASSLGTSGWDEQFF
TRBJ2-1 | once | TRBD2 | TRBV4-2 | TGTGCCAGCAGCCAAGATCCCGGTGTGGGTAGCGGGAGTTACAATGAGCAGTTCTTC | CASSQDPGVGSGSYNEQFF
TRBJ2-3 | - | TRBD2 | TRBV7-9 | TGTGCCAGCAGCTCGAATAGCGGGAGGAGCACAGATACGCAGTATTTT | CASSSNSGRSTDTQYF
TRBJ2-3 | - | - | TRBV29-1 | TGCAGCGTTGAAACGGTGGCAGATACGCAGTATTTT | CSVETVADTQYF
TRBJ2-1 | - | TRBD1 | TRBV2 | TGTGCCAGCAGTCTACAGGGGGGATACAATGAGCAGTTCTTC | CASSLQGGYNEQFF
TRBJ2-7 | - | TRBD1 | TRBV10-3 | TGTGCCATCAGTGTAGGGACAGACCTCTACGAGCAGTACTTC | CAISVGTDLYEQYF
TRBJ2-7 | - | TRBD2 | TRBV15 | TGTGCCACCAGCCCTGTAGCGGGTGGACCTTACGAGCAGTACTTC | CATSPVAGGPYEQYF
TRBJ2-2 | - | - | TRBV7-3 | TGTGCCAGCAGCTTAACGCCAGCGAGCACCGGGGAGCTGTTTTTT | CASSLTPASTGELFF
TRBJ2-6 | - | - | TRBV12-5 | TGTGCTAGTGGTTTTTTTTTAAGAGGGAACTTCTCCCATCCCTCTGGGGCCAACGTCCTGACTTTC | CASGFFLRGNFSHPSGANVLTF
TRBJ2-5 | - | - | TRBV6-5 | TGTGCCAGCAGGGCAGTAGCGGTCCGGGAGACCCAGTACTTC | CASRAVAVRETQYF
TRBJ1-1 | - | - | TRBV7-9 | TGTGCCAGCAGCTTAGCGCCCGGGGGCACTGAAGCTTTCTTT | CASSLAPGGTEAFF
TRBJ2-1 | - | - | TRBV23-1 | TGCGCCAGCAGTAAGGGGTTAGCGCAGTTCTTC | CASSKGLAQFF
TRBJ2-1 | - | - | TRBV18 | TGTGCCAGCTCACAAGCGGGTAACCCCTACAATGAGCAGTTCTTC | CASSQAGNPYNEQFF
TRBJ2-7 | - | TRBD1 | TRBV29-1 | TGCAGCGTTAGTACCGGGACAGGGCGTGGCGAGCAGTACTTC | CSVSTGTGRGEQYF
TRBJ2-7 | - | TRBD2 | TRBV7-9 | TGTGCCAGCAGCTTAGCACTAGCGGGAAACTCCTACGAGCAGTACTTC | CASSLALAGNSYEQYF
TRBJ1-2 | - | - | TRBV5-6 | TGTGCCAGCAGCTTGGTGGGCCACAATCTATCTGGCTACACCTTC | CASSLVGHNLSGYTF
TRBJ1-1 | - | TRBD1 | TRBV19 | TGTGCCAGTAGGACGACAGGGGGTGGGACTGAAGCTTTCTTT | CASRTTGGGTEAFF
TRBJ2-3 | - | TRBD2 | TRBV28 | TGTGCCAGCAGGTTTCGGACTAGCGGGACTCTGAGGGATACGCAGTATTTT | CASRFRTSGTLRDTQYF
TRBJ2-7 | - | TRBD2 | TRBV28 | TGTGCCAGCAGTTCCCCAAGCGGGATAGGGTACGAGCAGTACTTC | CASSSPSGIGYEQYF
TRBJ2-3 | - | - | TRBV7-9 | TGTGCCAGCAGCTTATTAGTCACAGATACGCAGTATTTT | CASSLLVTDTQYF
TRBJ1-2 | - | - | TRBV5-5 | TGTGCCAGCGGATTAGGGACTCCCAAAGAGGGCTACACCTTC | CASGLGTPKEGYTF
TRBJ2-1 | few | - | TRBV7-2 | TGTGCCAGCAGCGACCGGGGTCGTGAGCAGTTCTTC | CASSDRGREQFF
TRBJ2-7 | - | TRBD1 | TRBV7-2 | TGTGCTAGCAGCTCATTGGGGACAGGGGGTTCCGAGCAGTACTTC | CASSSLGTGGSEQYF
TRBJ1-3 | - | TRBD1 | TRBV5-5 | TGTGCCAGCAGCTTAGGATGGACAGGGGTAAACACCATATATTTT | CASSLGWTGVNTIYF
TRBJ2-7 | - | - | TRBV15 | TGTGCCACCAGCAGAGGGGGAGAATACGAGCAGTACTTC | CATSRGGEYEQYF
TRBJ2-1 | - | - | TRBV7-6 | TGTGCCAGCAGCCAATCTAGGAGCTCCTACAATGAGCAGTTCTTC | CASSQSRSSYNEQFF
TRBJ2-5 | once | - | TRBV29-1 | TGCAGCGTTGGAAGACAGTCACAAGAGACCCAGTACTTC | CSVGRQSQETQYF
TRBJ1-1 | - | - | TRBV5-1 | TGCGCCAGCAGCTTGGGACATGGGGCCTCTGAAGCTTTCTTT | CASSLGHGASEAFF
TRBJ2-3 | - | - | TRBV27 | TGTGCCAGCAGTTTTAGCGGTCGCACAGATACGCAGTATTTT | CASSFSGRTDTQYF
TRBJ2-1 | - | - | TRBV9 | TGTGCCAGCAGCGTAGTTGGTGGAGGGTTAGATGAGCAGTTCTTC | CASSVVGGGLDEQFF
TRBJ1-4 | - | TRBD1 | TRBV27 | TGTGCCAGCAGTATACTTCCAAGGACAGGGGATGAAAAACTGTTTTTT | CASSILPRTGDEKLFF
TRBJ2-1 | - | - | TRBV9 | TGTGCCAGCAGCGTAGATCCTAGCGTCGGATACAATGAGCAGTTCTTC | CASSVDPSVGYNEQFF
TRBJ2-4 | once | TRBD2 | TRBV19 | TGTGCCAGTAGTCCCCAACTAGCGGGAGTCACCTACTTC | CASSPQLAGVTYF
TRBJ1-4 | once | TRBD1 | TRBV18 | TGTGCCAGCTCACCAGGGACAGCAAATGAAAAACTGTTTTTT | CASSPGTANEKLFF
TRBJ2-7 | - | TRBD2 | TRBV28 | TGTGCCAGCAGTTTGGGACTAGACTCCTACGAGCAGTACTTC | CASSLGLDSYEQYF
TRBJ2-1 | - | TRBD2 | TRBV7-6 | TGTGCCAGCAGCTTGGCGGGACTAGCGGGTAACAATGAGCAGTTCTTC | CASSLAGLAGNNEQFF
TRBJ2-7 | - | - | TRBV11-2 | TGTGCCAGCACCCTCTCCGGGGGTAGCACCTACGAGCAGTACTTC | CASTLSGGSTYEQYF
TRBJ2-3 | - | TRBD2 | TRBV5-1 | TGCGCCAGCAGCTTCGGACTAGCGGGAGGGGGGTCCACAGATACGCAGTATTTT | CASSFGLAGGGSTDTQYF
TRBJ2-1 | - | - | TRBV14 | TGTGCCAGCAGCCAAGGGACAGTTGCTTACAATGAGCAGTTCTTC | CASSQGTVAYNEQFF
TRBJ2-3 | - | - | TRBV5-8 | TGTGCCAGCAGCTTGGGGACAGCTAGCACAGATACGCAGTATTTT | CASSLGTASTDTQYF
TRBJ2-2 | - | TRBD2 | TRBV16 | TGTGCCAGCAGCCCTGGGACTAGCGGCACCGGGGAGCTGTTTTTT | CASSPGTSGTGELFF
TRBJ2-2 | - | - | TRBV18 | TGTGCCAGCTCACCAGTCGGGGTCACCGGGGAGCTGTTTTTT | CASSPVGVTGELFF
TRBJ2-7 | - | TRBD1 | TRBV28 | TGTGCCAGCGAATTGCGACAGGGGAGGTACGAGCAGTACTTC | CASELRQGRYEQYF
TRBJ2-3 | few | TRBD2 | TRBV7-2 | TGTGCCAGCAGCCAGACTAGCGGGAGTGTCCGCACAGATACGCAGTATTTT | CASSQTSGSVRTDTQYF
TRBJ2-3 | - | - | TRBV27 | TGTGCCAGCAGTTTGTGGGCAGACACAGATACGCAGTATTTT | CASSLWADTDTQYF
TRBJ1-5 | once | TRBD1 | TRBV7-2 | TGTGCCAGCAGCTTACGGGAAGGTGACAGGGCCAATCAGCCCCAGCATTTT | CASSLREGDRANQPQHF
TRBJ2-2 | - | - | TRBV5-1 | TGCGCCAGCAGCAAACATGGTATGACCGGGGAGCTGTTTTTT | CASSKHGMTGELFF
TRBJ2-2 | once | - | TRBV19 | TGTGCCAGTAGCGGGAGCTGGAACACCGGGGAGCTGTTTTTT | CASSGSWNTGELFF